The rows below give T cell receptor beta chains drawn from one sample of a study of shared clonotypes between healthy human individuals. The assay was immunoSEQ multiplex PCR, and TCRdb's table has in-frame clones only and misses some. Of over 2 million clones in the sample, roughly 94% were seen once. The sample was naive CD8+ T cells sorted from blood. The receptor source for this set is a man between 18 and 35 years old in good health. CDR3s include the opening cysteine and the closing phenylalanine or tryptophan. D genes are given only for firm matches. Only part of the rows carry a size: once, few, many, or a class if the clone is expanded.

size: -; D: -; J: TRBJ2-5; V: TRBV7-7; CDR3: CASSLELAGKETQYF; DNA: TGTGCTAGCAGCTTAGAACTGGCAGGAAAAGAGACCCAGTACTTC
size: -; D: TRBD1; J: TRBJ1-2; V: TRBV29-1; CDR3: CSVETGVGYGYTF; DNA: TGCAGCGTTGAAACAGGGGTGGGCTATGGCTACACCTTC
size: -; D: -; J: TRBJ2-1; V: TRBV9; CDR3: CASSVVTQGANEQFF; DNA: TGTGCCAGCAGCGTAGTCACCCAGGGTGCCAATGAGCAGTTCTTC
size: -; D: -; J: TRBJ1-4; V: TRBV6-5; CDR3: CASSQGTNEKLFF; DNA: TGTGCCAGCAGTCAGGGAACTAATGAAAAACTGTTTTTT
size: -; D: TRBD1; J: TRBJ2-7; V: TRBV19; CDR3: CASSLSGGYEQYF; DNA: TGTGCCAGTAGTCTCTCAGGGGGCTACGAGCAGTACTTC
size: -; D: TRBD1; J: TRBJ2-5; V: TRBV7-9; CDR3: CASSHDRVPETQYF; DNA: TGTGCCAGCAGCCACGACAGGGTCCCCGAGACCCAGTACTTC
size: -; D: -; J: TRBJ1-2; V: TRBV6-1; CDR3: CASSEGRGYGYTF; DNA: TGTGCCAGCAGTGAGGGGAGGGGCTATGGCTACACCTTC
size: -; D: -; J: TRBJ2-3; V: TRBV6-5; CDR3: CASSTMDTDTQYF; DNA: TGTGCCAGCAGTACCATGGACACAGATACGCAGTATTTT
size: -; D: -; J: TRBJ2-2; V: TRBV6-1; CDR3: CASSEWLGEINGELFF; DNA: TGTGCCAGCAGTGAATGGCTGGGGGAGATTAACGGGGAGCTGTTTTTT
size: -; D: -; J: TRBJ2-7; V: TRBV11-2; CDR3: CASSLVAATYEQYF; DNA: TGTGCCAGCAGCTTAGTAGCTGCGACCTACGAGCAGTACTTC
size: -; D: TRBD2; J: TRBJ2-1; V: TRBV10-3; CDR3: CAISGAGTSGHNEQFF; DNA: TGTGCCATCAGTGGGGCCGGGACTAGTGGGCACAATGAGCAGTTCTTC
size: -; D: -; J: TRBJ2-4; V: TRBV2; CDR3: CASRGRETRRSVQYF; DNA: TGTGCCAGCAGGGGGCGCGAGACGAGGCGGAGCGTTCAGTACTTC
size: -; D: -; J: TRBJ2-7; V: TRBV27; CDR3: CASSFVSRPYEQYF; DNA: TGTGCCAGCAGTTTTGTAAGCCGACCCTACGAGCAGTACTTC
size: -; D: -; J: TRBJ1-1; V: TRBV30; CDR3: CAWSVQVFMNTEAFF; DNA: TGTGCCTGGAGTGTACAGGTATTTATGAACACTGAAGCTTTCTTT
size: -; D: -; J: TRBJ1-2; V: TRBV19; CDR3: CASSKQGAYGYTF; DNA: TGTGCCAGTAGTAAACAGGGCGCCTATGGCTACACCTTC
size: -; D: TRBD1; J: TRBJ2-7; V: TRBV4-3; CDR3: CASSQGTGRGKGTYEQYF; DNA: TGCGCCAGCAGCCAAGGGACAGGGCGCGGAAAGGGCACCTACGAGCAGTACTTC
size: -; D: -; J: TRBJ2-3; V: TRBV19; CDR3: CASNIGLTDTQYF; DNA: TGTGCCAGTAACATCGGACTCACAGATACGCAGTATTTT
size: few; D: -; J: TRBJ2-2; V: TRBV4-1; CDR3: CASIGQAGELFF; DNA: TGCGCCAGCATTGGGCAGGCCGGGGAGCTGTTTTTT
size: -; D: TRBD1; J: TRBJ1-1; V: TRBV6-1; CDR3: CASSEVDRGPTEAFF; DNA: TGTGCCAGCAGTGAAGTCGACAGGGGGCCCACTGAAGCTTTCTTT
size: -; D: -; J: TRBJ1-4; V: TRBV7-9; CDR3: CASSFDSPGEKLFF; DNA: TGTGCCAGCAGCTTCGACAGCCCGGGGGAAAAACTGTTTTTT
size: -; D: -; J: TRBJ2-1; V: TRBV25-1; CDR3: CATRTYNEQFF; DNA: TGTGCCACCCGGACGTACAATGAGCAGTTCTTC
size: -; D: -; J: TRBJ2-2; V: TRBV11-2; CDR3: CASSQGGGELFF; DNA: TGTGCCAGCAGCCAGGGGGGCGGGGAGCTGTTTTTT
size: once; D: TRBD2; J: TRBJ2-3; V: TRBV5-4; CDR3: CASSFGGGSGGQYF; DNA: TGTGCCAGCAGCTTTGGAGGTGGGAGCGGGGGGCAGTATTTT
size: -; D: -; J: TRBJ1-4; V: TRBV6-1; CDR3: CASSALLGGANEKLFF; DNA: TGTGCCAGCAGTGCCCTCTTAGGGGGAGCTAATGAAAAACTGTTTTTT
size: -; D: TRBD1; J: TRBJ1-6; V: TRBV6-1; CDR3: CASSGERQGALNSPLHF; DNA: TGTGCCAGCAGTGGGGAGAGACAGGGGGCGCTTAATTCACCCCTCCACTTT
size: -; D: -; J: TRBJ1-3; V: TRBV7-9; CDR3: CASSLLDEFGNTIYF; DNA: TGTGCCAGCAGCTTACTGGATGAATTTGGAAACACCATATATTTT
size: -; D: -; J: TRBJ1-2; V: TRBV5-5; CDR3: CASSIPGTSLGYTF; DNA: TGTGCCAGCAGCATTCCCGGGACGTCCTTGGGCTACACCTTC
size: -; D: -; J: TRBJ1-1; V: TRBV10-1; CDR3: CASSESIHMNTEAFF; DNA: TGCGCCAGCAGTGAGTCGATACATATGAACACTGAAGCTTTCTTT
size: -; D: TRBD2; J: TRBJ2-1; V: TRBV15; CDR3: CATSRLAGPDEQFF; DNA: TGTGCCACCAGCCGACTAGCGGGACCGGATGAGCAGTTCTTC
size: -; D: -; J: TRBJ1-3; V: TRBV4-1; CDR3: CASSQEFAEGYSGNTIYF; DNA: TGCGCCAGCAGCCAAGAATTTGCTGAAGGTTACTCTGGAAACACCATATATTTT
size: -; D: -; J: TRBJ2-1; V: TRBV7-8; CDR3: CASSWRSRSSYNEQFF; DNA: TGTGCCAGCAGCTGGAGATCTAGGAGCTCCTACAATGAGCAGTTCTTC
size: -; D: -; J: TRBJ1-1; V: TRBV18; CDR3: CASSTTTPAGGMNTEAFF; DNA: TGTGCCAGCTCAACCACGACCCCTGCGGGGGGGATGAACACTGAAGCTTTCTTT
size: -; D: TRBD1; J: TRBJ1-5; V: TRBV30; CDR3: CAWSVGQGHQPQHF; DNA: TGTGCCTGGAGTGTTGGACAGGGGCATCAGCCCCAGCATTTT
size: -; D: -; J: TRBJ1-5; V: TRBV6-1; CDR3: CASSGLGNQPQHF; DNA: TGTGCCAGCAGTGGTTTAGGCAATCAGCCCCAGCATTTT
size: -; D: -; J: TRBJ1-1; V: TRBV7-9; CDR3: CASSEKSTEAFF; DNA: TGTGCCAGCAGCGAGAAGAGCACTGAAGCTTTCTTT
size: -; D: -; J: TRBJ2-3; V: TRBV10-3; CDR3: CAISESGVTDTQYF; DNA: TGTGCCATCAGTGAGTCAGGAGTCACAGATACGCAGTATTTT
size: -; D: -; J: TRBJ2-1; V: TRBV29-1; CDR3: CSARGANEQFF; DNA: TGCAGCGCTCGAGGCGCGAATGAGCAGTTCTTC
size: -; D: -; J: TRBJ1-4; V: TRBV25-1; CDR3: CASSGEQTTNEKLFF; DNA: TGTGCCAGCAGTGGCGAACAGACAACTAATGAAAAACTGTTTTTT
size: -; D: -; J: TRBJ1-1; V: TRBV4-1; CDR3: CASSQDGGNGFTEAFF; DNA: TGCGCCAGCAGCCAAGACGGGGGAAATGGATTTACTGAAGCTTTCTTT
size: -; D: TRBD1; J: TRBJ1-1; V: TRBV7-9; CDR3: CASSLGWGQGNTEAFF; DNA: TGTGCCAGCAGCTTAGGGTGGGGACAGGGAAACACTGAAGCTTTCTTT
size: -; D: -; J: TRBJ2-7; V: TRBV27; CDR3: CASSAILGTYEQYF; DNA: TGTGCCAGCAGTGCAATCTTGGGGACCTACGAGCAGTACTTC
size: once; D: -; J: TRBJ1-1; V: TRBV5-4; CDR3: CASSPSGAEAFF; DNA: TGTGCCAGCAGTCCGTCCGGGGCTGAAGCTTTCTTT
size: -; D: TRBD2; J: TRBJ2-5; V: TRBV7-9; CDR3: CASSPFREASQETQYF; DNA: TGTGCCAGCAGCCCCTTCCGGGAGGCCTCCCAAGAGACCCAGTACTTC
size: once; D: TRBD1; J: TRBJ1-4; V: TRBV6-6; CDR3: CATTTGVNEKLFF; DNA: TGTGCCACAACGACAGGGGTTAATGAAAAACTGTTTTTT
size: -; D: -; J: TRBJ2-1; V: TRBV9; CDR3: CASSVEGEQAEQFF; DNA: TGTGCCAGCAGCGTAGAAGGGGAGCAAGCTGAGCAGTTCTTC